This T cell receptor (beta chain) was captured by sequencing in a study of cytomegalovirus exposure and HLA in healthy donors. Vbeta (60) and Jbeta (13) primers were used in the PCR. Authors' data handling: There were about 80 million unique TCR beta chains by a later count, and 8.5 million to 14 million of them were shared. Clones were sequenced by immunoSEQ multiplex PCR, and TCRdb holds only the in-frame ones, with some missing. V and J calls and clone size are those listed in that table; D and trimming were worked out from the DNA. The sample has about 180,000 clones, roughly 84% seen once. General study results and limits: Indistinguishable V segments such as TRBV6-2 and TRBV6-3 were excluded. Associated with cytomegalovirus, according to the listing, were 150 to 200 TCR beta chains. Most TCRs appeared rarely, but some public TCRs recurred in many donors.

With regard to this clone: Its antigen is unknown.

Deletions cut 6 bases from V and 4 bases from J, with 15 bases between. The length of the CDR3 is 14 residues. Germline CDR1 reads MNHEY; CDR2 reads SVGAGI. This chain links TRBV6-5 with TRBJ1-2, with a tentative D call TRBD1 (5 bases). Sequenced material: PBMCs. The sequence was obtained from a girl aged 2-9 years in good health and CMV-seropositive. The CDR3 loop is CASSRGGGGYGYTF. In nucleotides, the CDR3 is TGTGCCAGCAGCCGGGGGGGTGGGGGCTATGGCTACACCTTC.